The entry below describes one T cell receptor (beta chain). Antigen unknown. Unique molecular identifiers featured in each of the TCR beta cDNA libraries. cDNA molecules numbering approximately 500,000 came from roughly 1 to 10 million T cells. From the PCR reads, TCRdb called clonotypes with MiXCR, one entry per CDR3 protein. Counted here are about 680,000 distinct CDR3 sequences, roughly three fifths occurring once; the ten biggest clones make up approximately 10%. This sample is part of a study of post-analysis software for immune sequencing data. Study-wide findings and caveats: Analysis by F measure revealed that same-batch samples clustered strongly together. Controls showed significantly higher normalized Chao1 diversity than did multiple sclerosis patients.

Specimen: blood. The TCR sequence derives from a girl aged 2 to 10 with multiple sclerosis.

The CDR3 loop is CASSPGESSYNEQFF. The DNA of the CDR3 is TGCGCCAGCAGCCCAGGGGAGAGCTCCTACAATGAGCAGTTCTTC. V is TRBV5-1 and J is TRBJ2-1, with D possibly being TRBD1 (6 bases). The CDR3 loop spans 15 amino acids. Germline V gene lookup returns CDR1 SGHRS and CDR2 YFSETQ. Between the trimmed V and J ends, which lost 4 bases and 0 bases, there was a span of 11 bases. The whole variable domain, remainder taken from reference TRBV5-1 and TRBJ2-1, is KAGVTQTPRYLIKTRGQQVTLSCSPISGHRSVSWYQQTPGQGLQFLFEYFSETQRNKGNFPGRFSGRQFSNSRSEMNVSTLELGDSALYLCASSPGESSYNEQFFGPGTRLTVL.